Listed here is a single T cell receptor (beta chain). In its sample, this clone was seen once. Its target antigen remains unknown. Nothing much larger sits one base from this clone, and base qualities are not available. The cohort was made up of 666 healthy bone marrow donors. All cohort members were sampled while nominally healthy, although unrecorded immune exposures were likely present. The donor was CMV seronegative and was included in the group of over 300 seronegative cohort members. A peripheral blood sample was provided by each donor, and peripheral blood mononuclear cells were used for TCR beta sequencing. Genomic DNA was extracted from the blood cell samples with the Qiagen DNeasy Blood Extraction Kit. The CDR3 holds 13 amino acids from the cysteine to the phenylalanine. Only CDR3 DNA is held: 39 bases, read in frame from base 1. V is shortened by 1 base, J by 6 bases, and the region joining them spans 10 bases. The germline V gene (reference sequence) provides CDR1 SEHNR and CDR2 FQNEAQ.

Library method: the immunoSEQ multiplex PCR assay. For the multiplex PCR, a mixture combining 60 forward primers for TCR Vbeta segments and 13 reverse primers for TCR Jbeta segments was used. Amplification of the CDR3 region of rearranged TCR beta genes was performed with a multiplex PCR assay on genomic DNA. On the Illumina HiSeq System, the amplified TCR beta libraries were sequenced as 87-base-pair reads. In the original analysis: A later analysis tallied roughly 76 million unique TCR beta chains across the 666 repertoires, and some 12 million of those chains were shared by two or more donors. To remove PCR and sequencing errors, raw reads were error-corrected and collapsed into unique sequences using a nearest-neighbor algorithm that merged closely related sequences. Alignment of CDR3 sequences to IMGT reference sequences was used to assign V, D and J gene segments. For a sequence to be retained, a match of at least six nucleotides was required to both a V gene segment and a J gene segment. A rearrangement counted as productive if the CDR3 had no stop codons and remained in frame with V and J, and every other rearrangement counted as non-productive. CDR3 was defined by IMGT convention, running from the second conserved V-encoded cysteine to the conserved J-encoded phenylalanine. Sequences without an unambiguous match to a single V gene segment were excluded from the earlier analysis of 450 to 750 of the donors. An earlier analysis of some 610 of the donors called V segments functional above 56.7% productive rearrangements and segregating when the between-donor standard deviation exceeded 5%. A statistical classification framework was built for diagnosing cytomegalovirus status from the catalog of TCR beta chain sequences. A later analysis assigned V and J genes by comparing TCR nucleotide sequences with IMGT/GENE-DB human TR gene sequences. In a later analysis, CDR3 sequences and most-parsimonious VDJ recombination scenarios were assigned using the TCRdist pipeline. In a later analysis, each TCR beta chain was defined by its CDR3 amino acid sequence together with its V-gene family, and reads without a unique V-gene family were excluded. As a way to deal with suspected cross-contamination and a sequencing artifact, a later analysis dropped roughly 620 nucleotide sequences that were highly shared and had low generation probability. For each public chain, a later analysis derived a clonal expansion index from normalized ranks of inferred template counts within each repertoire. A later analysis computed generation probabilities with a VDJ recombination model fitted to out-of-frame rearrangements, and checked the results against IGoR. Hypergeometric tests were used in a later analysis to score TCR-TCR, TCR-HLA and TCR-CMV co-occurrence, with a repertoire-size bias correction applied to the TCR pairs. To estimate false discovery rates, a later analysis permuted the HLA or CMV assignments 20 times. A later analysis grouped co-occurring TCRs with DBSCAN, adding TCRdist sequence similarity when clustering within HLA-allele-positive subsets. Repertoires with fewer than 30,000 or more than 120,000 public chains were left out of co-occurrence clustering, as were roughly five repertoires with anomalous nucleotide sharing. As stored in TCRdb, this immuneACCESS dataset retains in-frame rearrangements with V and J assigned. A fraction of the clones does not appear; measured against another copy, unresolved V genes explain less than half of the discrepancy, and the remainder lacks a known reason. The V and J calls and clone size were taken over from that table, and D and trimming were inferred from the DNA. Counted in this sample were more than 95,000 clones; roughly 80% of them appeared once. The top ten clones comprise about 1.7% of the sample.

This sample was included in a study of cytomegalovirus exposure and HLA in healthy donors (dated by TCRdb to 2016 to 2017). For the study in its entirety: According to an earlier analysis of around 600 of the donors, about 190 million T cells yielded over 90 million unique TCR beta sequences and around 280 Gb of sequence data. An early release covering about 600 HLA-typed donors comprised about 300 gigabases of sequencing data and around 86 million unique TCR sequences. The genetic ancestry cluster associated with self-reported Caucasian donors included 81% of the 300 to 400 genotyped donors. The study was designed to test whether signatures of past pathogen exposure could be identified by cataloging public T cell receptors. Using immunosequencing, the study profiled T cell repertoires from 550 to 750 subjects and related those repertoires to cytomegalovirus serostatus. In addition to the first cohort of about 650 subjects, a separate validation cohort of 130 or so different subjects was used. High-throughput TCR immunosequencing, statistical association of individual TCRs with disease status, and machine learning were combined to predict cytomegalovirus infection status. A later analysis re-analyzed previously published TCR beta repertoires from 666 donors and added high-resolution HLA genotyping to study TCR occurrence patterns. Rather than drawing on any new phenotypic data, the later analysis identified candidate immune exposures from TCR beta sequences and the way those sequences occurred across donors. To decide whether each TCR beta V gene segment behaved as functional or pseudogenic, an earlier analysis of several hundred of the donors relied on high-throughput TCR beta sequencing. Donor age, sex, ethnicity and CMV serostatus were compiled together with the repertoire data. Genome-wide SNP genotypes for about 60% of the roughly 700 donors were used in a later genetic analysis, which treated that subset as a discovery cohort. All discovery cohort repertoires had been generated using a single sequencing platform. Class I and class II HLA loci were covered by the typing at four-digit resolution. Typing coverage varied by locus: roughly 629-640 donors for A, B, C, DRB1 and DQB1; around 560 for DQA1; over 600 for DPA1; approximately 470 for DPB1. Because of strong linkage in the cohort, a few DR-DQ haplotypes were treated as single units for association and clustering. Among around 400 genotyped donors of the cohort, an average of approximately 200,000 unique TCR beta nucleotide sequences was sequenced per donor, of which about 19% were non-productive.

The investigation overall reported the following: Some 16 rarely observed V segments, including chromosome 9 orphons, were excluded from the earlier analysis of approximately 600 of the donors because counts were too low. The authors suggested that the approach could potentially be extended to other disease states and immunological phenotypes. The study listed 150 to 200 TCR beta chains as associated with cytomegalovirus. A later genetic analysis associated a missense DCLRE1C variant with V-gene and J-gene trimming of TCR beta chains, and an independent cohort replicated the association. A cluster of highly shared sequence variants was judged likely to be a technical artifact of the sequencing pipeline. According to a later genetic analysis, donors in an Asian-associated ancestry cluster had fewer N-insertions in productive TCRs than the roughly 660-donor mean. A further reported finding was that TCR beta sequences accurately predicted the HLA-A and HLA-B alleles for most subjects in the first cohort. When HLA alleles, especially DR and DQ, strongly co-occurred, attributing TCR associations to individual alleles was difficult. The classifier was reported to diagnose cytomegalovirus status with high specificity and sensitivity in both the original and validation cohorts. Because some donors lacked HLA typing at each locus, the association tests relied only on the typed subset. In a later analysis, several top co-occurrence clusters were reported to appear linked to parvovirus B19, influenza, CMV and Epstein-Barr virus. Broadly in line with IMGT annotations, most TCR beta V segments showed up in productive rearrangements about 87% or about 30% of the time in an earlier analysis of 450 to 600 of the donors. Sequencing depth was assumed to be roughly uniform across donors in the presence/absence analyses, though that assumption may not hold. Some IMGT-functional V segments, including TRBV6-2 and TRBV6-3, could not be distinguished by the 87-base-pair reads and were therefore excluded. Most TCR sequences were observed very rarely across donors, whereas some public TCRs were present in many individuals. A later analysis found that most CMV-associated TCR beta chains appeared HLA-restricted, with HLA associations seemingly driven largely by CMV exposure. CMV serostatus was the only immune exposure information available for the cohort. According to a later analysis, TCR association rates differed among HLA loci, with DRB1 alleles showing the most associated TCRs and HLA-C alleles showing the fewest. A later analysis associated around 16,000 TCR beta sequences with specific HLA alleles at a false discovery rate of 0.05. Compared with equally common non-associated chains, HLA-associated TCR beta chains in a later analysis were more clonally expanded and had lower generation probabilities. Linkage disequilibrium might explain the correlated functional status among segregating V segments, but an unknown experimental factor could not be excluded. In vitro tests confirmed that a few of the cytomegalovirus-associated TCR beta chains recognize cytomegalovirus antigens. In this cohort, only TCR beta chains were sequenced, and detectable features were limited by the absence of alpha or paired-chain data.

This clonotype was obtained from a man aged 18 to 29 in good health and CMV-seronegative. This chain is built from TRBV7-9 and TRBJ2-7, with the D gene call left open. The sample comprised PBMCs. The CDR3 has the sequence CASSLEQHGEQYF. The DNA is as follows: TGTGCCAGCAGCTTAGAACAGCACGGCGAGCAGTACTTC.